This TCR beta chain is drawn from a study of CD8+CD57+ T cells in acquired aplastic anemia (dated by TCRdb to 2016 to 2019). General notes on the study: Extracted DNA from sorted CD4+ and CD8+ cells averaged around 3.2 ug, ranging from roughly 0.17 to 27.4 ug. The study at large found these results: Approximately 27 CD8+ CDR3 sequences were found in both patients and controls but appeared to be highly expressed in patients and within the immunodominant clones of the patients. Patients and healthy controls showed no significant difference in CD8+ Simpson's diversity (P=0.060).

TCR beta VDJ combination and CDR3 sequence profiling used genomic DNA as the template. An Illumina HiSeq 2000 was used for TCR repertoire sequencing. As for the original processing: TRBV/TRBJ rearrangement plots, CDR3 size and DJ length profiles, and Simpson's diversity index were used to assess repertoires. The most abundant DNA sequence in the deep sequencing data was defined as the immunodominant clone. CDR3 amino acid sequences were screened for sharing across subjects and were compared with published repertoires and the VDJdb database. The public reads were quality trimmed at Q25 with fastp and then assembled into clones with MiXCR by TCRdb, keeping productive beta chains. Rows with one shared CDR3 protein collapse into an entry with the most common genes and DNA. None of the V and J calls come from the authors' own analysis; TCRdb made them. This sample is represented by 250,000 to 300,000 distinct CDR3 sequences; 55% to 60% of them were singletons. Around 7.6% of the sample is in the top ten clones.

This clonotype showed up many times. Which antigen it targets is not known. No much larger clone is present one base from it, and per-base qualities are unavailable. In this study, sorted CD4+ and CD8+ T cells from the blood of healthy subjects and of severe aplastic anemia patients had their TCR repertoires deep-sequenced. Ficoll-Paque density gradient centrifugation was used to isolate peripheral blood mononuclear cells. Before DNA was extracted, CD4+ and CD8+ T cells were sorted using either FACS or magnetic beads. Looking up the germline V gene yields CDR1 SGHDN and CDR2 FVKESK. The cysteine opens and the phenylalanine closes a CDR3 of 12 amino acids. Just the 36-base CDR3 DNA is kept, in frame starting at base 1. The trim is 4 bases for V and 7 bases for J, with a gap of 9 bases between the germline ends.

This TCR came from a human donor with severe aplastic anemia or a healthy control (not recorded which). The V and J segments used are TRBV14 and TRBJ2-3; TRBD1 could be the D gene, as 5 bases match. Sequencing was performed on sorted CD4+, CD8+, or CD8+CD57+ T cells (not recorded which) from PBMCs. The nucleotides are TGTGCCAGCAGCCTAAGGACATATACGCAGTATTTT. The resulting protein is CASSLRTYTQYF. Supplemented by the reference TRBV14 and TRBJ2-3 proteins around the CDR3, the complete variable domain is EAGVTQFPSHSVIEKGQTVTLRCDPISGHDNLYWYRRVMGKEIKFLLHFVKESKQDESGMPNNRFLAERTGGTYSTLKVQPAELEDSGVYFCASSLRTYTQYFGPGTRLTVL.